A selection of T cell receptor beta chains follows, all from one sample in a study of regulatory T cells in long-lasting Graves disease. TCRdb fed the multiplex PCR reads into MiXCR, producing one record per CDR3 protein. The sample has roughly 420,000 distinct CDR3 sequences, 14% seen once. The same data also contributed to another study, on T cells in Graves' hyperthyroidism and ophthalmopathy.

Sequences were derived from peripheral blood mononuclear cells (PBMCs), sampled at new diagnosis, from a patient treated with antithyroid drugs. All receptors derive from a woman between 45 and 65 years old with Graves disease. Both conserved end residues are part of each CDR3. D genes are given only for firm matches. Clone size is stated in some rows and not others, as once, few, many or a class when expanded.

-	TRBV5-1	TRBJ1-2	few	TGCGCCAGCAGCTTACAGCGGGAAGAATACTATGGCTACACCTTC	CASSLQREEYYGYTF
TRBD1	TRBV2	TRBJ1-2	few	TGTGCCAGCAGTGCTGATGTTGGGACAGAGGCCTATGGCTACACCTTC	CASSADVGTEAYGYTF
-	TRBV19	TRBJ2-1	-	TGTGCCAGTAGTATAACGCCGAACATGTACAATGAGCAGTTCTTC	CASSITPNMYNEQFF
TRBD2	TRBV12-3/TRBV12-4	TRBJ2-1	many	TGTGCCAGCAGTTTACTTCTTAGGACTAGCGGGTCCCACTCCTACAATGAGCAGTTCTTC	CASSLLLRTSGSHSYNEQFF
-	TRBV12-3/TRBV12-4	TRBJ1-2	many	TGTGCCAGCAGCCGGGGCGCGGCCTATGGCTACACCTTC	CASSRGAAYGYTF
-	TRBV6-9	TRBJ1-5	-	TGTGCCAGCAGTTATATACAAAATCAGCCCCAGCATTTT	CASSYIQNQPQHF
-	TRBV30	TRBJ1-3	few	TGTGCCTGGAGCCAGGGGCAGAGCTCTGGAAACACCATATATTTT	CAWSQGQSSGNTIYF
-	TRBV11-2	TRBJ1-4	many	TGTGCCAGCAGCTGGTATAGTTCGAATGAAAAACTGTTTTTT	CASSWYSSNEKLFF
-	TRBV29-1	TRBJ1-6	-	TGCAGCGTTTCTCAGGGCCCCACCGGAAATTCACCCCTCCACTTT	CSVSQGPTGNSPLHF
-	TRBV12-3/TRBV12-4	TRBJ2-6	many	TGTGCCAGCAGTTACCGGGGGGCCCCCGACTCTGGGGCCAACGTCCTGACTTTC	CASSYRGAPDSGANVLTF
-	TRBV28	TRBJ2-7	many	TGTGCCAGCAGTCGCCCGGGATCCATATCCTACGAGCAGTACTTC	CASSRPGSISYEQYF
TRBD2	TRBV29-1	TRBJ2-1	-	TGCAGCGTTGAACTGCTAGCGGAAGAGCAGTTCTTC	CSVELLAEEQFF
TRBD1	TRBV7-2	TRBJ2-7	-	TGTGCCAGCAGCGCCGGGACAGGAAGGAGCTACGAGCAGTACTTC	CASSAGTGRSYEQYF
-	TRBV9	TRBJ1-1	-	TGTGCCAGCAGCGTAGACGGGGGGTGGGGACCAAGGCAAGAAGCTTTCTTT	CASSVDGGWGPRQEAFF
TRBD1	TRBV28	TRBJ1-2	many	TGTGCCAGCAGGACAGGGGTCTATGGCTACACCTTC	CASRTGVYGYTF
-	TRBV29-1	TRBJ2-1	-	TGCAGCGCCGCCACGACTTCCAGCTCCTACAATGAGCAGTTCTTC	CSAATTSSSYNEQFF